This is a list of T cell receptor beta chains from one sample in a study of cytomegalovirus exposure and HLA in healthy donors. Libraries were prepared by immunoSEQ multiplex PCR; TCRdb keeps only in-frame clonotypes and omits some of them. The table records more than 150,000 clones, approximately 85% of them present only once. The sample was PBMCs. Receptor source: a man aged 18 to 35 in good health and CMV-seropositive. Both conserved end residues are part of each CDR3. D genes are given only for firm matches. The size of a clone is reported for some rows only, either as once, few or many, or as a class for expanded clones.

j_gene	d_gene	v_gene	abundance	CDR3nt	CDR3aa
TRBJ1-6	TRBD1	TRBV2	NA	TGTGCCAGCACTAGGACAGGGATTTCACCCCTCCACTTT	CASTRTGISPLHF
TRBJ2-3	NA	TRBV6-1	NA	TGTGCCAGCAGTTCTTGGGCTGATACGCAGTATTTT	CASSSWADTQYF
TRBJ2-1	TRBD2	TRBV4-1	NA	TGCGCCAGCAGCTGGGGGGGTGGGGATGAGCAGTTCTTC	CASSWGGGDEQFF
TRBJ2-2	TRBD1	TRBV27	NA	TGTGCCAGCAGTTTAAGGGGGCTCTATAGCGGGGAGCTGTTTTTT	CASSLRGLYSGELFF
TRBJ1-2	TRBD1	TRBV14	NA	TGTGCCAGCAGCGCGCGGGACAGAGCTAACTATGGCTACACCTTC	CASSARDRANYGYTF
TRBJ2-6	TRBD2	TRBV27	NA	TGTGCCAGCAGTTTCTTAGGTTTGGCCGGGGGGAACTCTGGGGCCAACGTCCTGACTTTC	CASSFLGLAGGNSGANVLTF
TRBJ1-1	NA	TRBV4-1	NA	TGCGCCAGCAGCCAAGGTGGGACAACCGAAGCTTTCTTT	CASSQGGTTEAFF
TRBJ2-5	NA	TRBV7-9	NA	TGTGCCAGCAGCCCCCGGACCGCGGGGGAGACCCAGTACTTC	CASSPRTAGETQYF
TRBJ1-3	NA	TRBV5-1	NA	TGCGCCAGCACCGACAGACCCTCTGGAAACACCATATATTTT	CASTDRPSGNTIYF
TRBJ2-4	NA	TRBV7-9	NA	TGTGCCAGCAGCCCAATATCTAGGGGCAAAAACATTCAGTACTTC	CASSPISRGKNIQYF
TRBJ2-2	NA	TRBV7-8	NA	TGTGCCAGCAGCTTAGACTGGAACACCGGGGAGCTGTTTTTT	CASSLDWNTGELFF
TRBJ2-2	NA	TRBV27	once	TGTGCCAGCAGTCAAAGCGGAGAGCTGTTTTTT	CASSQSGELFF
TRBJ1-2	TRBD1	TRBV5-4	once	TGTGCCAGCAGCTTGGGCGGTGGACAGGGGTTTCTTGGCTACACCTTC	CASSLGGGQGFLGYTF
TRBJ1-2	TRBD1	TRBV5-3	NA	TGTGCCAGAAGCCTACACGACAGGGACCTTAACTATGGCTACACCTTC	CARSLHDRDLNYGYTF
TRBJ1-1	NA	TRBV6-5	few	TGTGCCAGCAGTTACTCGTCGCGGAACACTGAAGCTTTCTTT	CASSYSSRNTEAFF